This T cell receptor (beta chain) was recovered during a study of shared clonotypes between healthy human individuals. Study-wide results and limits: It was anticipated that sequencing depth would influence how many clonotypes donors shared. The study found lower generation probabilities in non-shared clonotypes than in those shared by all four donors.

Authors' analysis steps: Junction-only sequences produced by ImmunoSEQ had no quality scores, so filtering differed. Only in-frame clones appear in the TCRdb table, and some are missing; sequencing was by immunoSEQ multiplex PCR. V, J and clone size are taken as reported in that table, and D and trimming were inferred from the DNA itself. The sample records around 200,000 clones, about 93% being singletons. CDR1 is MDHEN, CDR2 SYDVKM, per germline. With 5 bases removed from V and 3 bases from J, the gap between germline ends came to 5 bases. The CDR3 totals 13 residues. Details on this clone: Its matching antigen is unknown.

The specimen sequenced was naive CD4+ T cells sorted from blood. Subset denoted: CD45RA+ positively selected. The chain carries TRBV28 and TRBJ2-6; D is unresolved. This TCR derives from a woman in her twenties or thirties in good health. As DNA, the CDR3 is TGTGCCAGCAGTGGGGATGGGGCCAACGTCCTGACTTTC. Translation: CASSGDGANVLTF.